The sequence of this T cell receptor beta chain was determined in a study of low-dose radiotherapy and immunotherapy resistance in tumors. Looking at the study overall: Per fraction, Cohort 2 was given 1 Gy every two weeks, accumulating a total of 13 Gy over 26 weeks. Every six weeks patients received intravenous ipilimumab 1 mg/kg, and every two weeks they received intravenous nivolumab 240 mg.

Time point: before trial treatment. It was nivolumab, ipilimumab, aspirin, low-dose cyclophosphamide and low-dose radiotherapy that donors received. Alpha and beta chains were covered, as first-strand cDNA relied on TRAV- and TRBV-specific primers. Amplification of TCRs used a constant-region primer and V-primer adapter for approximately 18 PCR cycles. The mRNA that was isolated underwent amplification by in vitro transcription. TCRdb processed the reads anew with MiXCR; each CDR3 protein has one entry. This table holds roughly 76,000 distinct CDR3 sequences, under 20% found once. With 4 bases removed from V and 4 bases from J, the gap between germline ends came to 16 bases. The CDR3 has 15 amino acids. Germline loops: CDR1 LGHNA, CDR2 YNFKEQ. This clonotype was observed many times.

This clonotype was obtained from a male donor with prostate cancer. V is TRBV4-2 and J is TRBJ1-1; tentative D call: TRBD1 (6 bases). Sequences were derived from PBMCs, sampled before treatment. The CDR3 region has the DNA TGTGCCAGCAGCCCAGACCGAGACAGGATCACTGAAGCTTTCTTT. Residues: CASSPDRDRITEAFF.